This T cell receptor (beta chain) was captured in a study of cytomegalovirus exposure and HLA in healthy donors (dated by TCRdb to about 2017). General notes on the study: An earlier analysis of roughly 570 of the donors reported approximately 260 Gb of sequence data and some 110 million unique TCR beta sequences obtained from roughly 170 million T cells. A separate validation cohort of 100 to 150 different subjects was used in addition to the approximately 700-subject first cohort. Roughly 5 DR-DQ haplotypes were treated as single units for association and clustering because of strong linkage in the cohort. Among the roughly 380 genotyped donors, approximately 77% belonged to the genetic ancestry cluster associated with self-reported Caucasian donors. The study used immunosequencing to profile the T cell repertoires of approximately 640 subjects and linked those repertoires to cytomegalovirus serostatus. Across approximately 400 genotyped donors of the cohort, an average of about 250,000 unique TCR beta nucleotide sequences per donor were sequenced, and approximately 17% of those sequences were non-productive. HLA typing covered class I and class II loci at four-digit resolution. Every discovery cohort repertoire had been produced on one sequencing platform. Rather than drawing on any new phenotypic data, the later analysis identified candidate immune exposures from TCR beta sequences and the way those sequences occurred across donors. An early release covering about 600 HLA-typed donors comprised approximately 290 gigabases of sequencing data and around 80 million unique TCR sequences. In a later genetic analysis, genome-wide SNP genotypes for 398 of the 666 donors were used, and that subset was treated as a discovery cohort. The aim of the study was to test whether cataloging public T cell receptors could identify signatures of past pathogen exposure. An earlier analysis of several hundred of the donors applied high-throughput TCR beta sequencing to assess whether each TCR beta V gene segment acted as functional or pseudogenic. In a later analysis, previously published TCR beta repertoires from several hundred donors were re-analyzed and high-resolution HLA genotyping was added so that TCR occurrence patterns could be studied. Donor age, sex, ethnicity and CMV serostatus were compiled alongside the repertoire data. The number of donors typed differed by locus, with roughly 620-630 for A, B, C, DRB1 and DQB1, roughly 520 for DQA1, 600 to 610 for DPA1, and some 440 for DPB1. High-throughput TCR immunosequencing, statistical association of individual TCRs with disease status, and machine learning were combined to predict cytomegalovirus infection status.

Note on this clone: Its antigen remains undetermined. Base qualities are not recorded, but no much larger clone differs from it by a single base.

The receptor library was made with the immunoSEQ multiplex PCR assay. The multiplex PCR relied on a mix of 60 forward primers for TCR Vbeta segments and 13 reverse primers for TCR Jbeta segments. A multiplex PCR assay on genomic DNA amplified the CDR3 region of rearranged TCR beta genes. The Illumina HiSeq System was used to sequence the amplified TCR beta libraries as 87-base-pair reads. In the original analysis: A later analysis counted around 72 million unique TCR beta chains across the 666 repertoires, and some 11 million of these chains were shared by at least two donors. Raw reads were error-corrected and collapsed into unique sequences by a nearest-neighbor algorithm in which closely related sequences were merged to remove PCR and sequencing errors. Alignment of CDR3 sequences to IMGT reference sequences was used to assign V, D and J gene segments. Each retained sequence needed at least a six-nucleotide match to both a V gene segment and a J gene segment. Rearrangements were classified as productive when the CDR3 lacked stop codons and remained in frame with V and J, and all other rearrangements were classified as non-productive. CDR3 was defined according to IMGT convention as the region running from the second conserved V-encoded cysteine to the conserved J-encoded phenylalanine. The earlier analysis of approximately 500 of the donors excluded sequences that lacked an unambiguous match to a single V gene segment. An earlier analysis of approximately 590 of the donors called V segments functional above 56.7% productive rearrangements and segregating when the between-donor standard deviation exceeded 5%. A statistical classification framework was developed to diagnose cytomegalovirus status using the catalog of TCR beta chain sequences. In a later analysis, V and J genes were assigned by comparing TCR nucleotide sequences against IMGT/GENE-DB human TR gene sequences. In a later analysis, CDR3 sequences and most-parsimonious VDJ recombination scenarios were assigned using the TCRdist pipeline. A later analysis defined each TCR beta chain by its CDR3 amino acid sequence plus V-gene family, and excluded reads lacking a unique V-gene family. To address suspected cross-contamination and a sequencing artifact, a later analysis removed some 620 highly shared, low-generation-probability nucleotide sequences. In a later analysis, a clonal expansion index was calculated for each public chain from normalized within-repertoire ranks of inferred template counts. In a later analysis, generation probabilities were computed with a VDJ recombination model fitted to out-of-frame rearrangements, and the resulting probabilities were checked against IGoR. In a later analysis, TCR-TCR, TCR-HLA and TCR-CMV co-occurrence was scored with hypergeometric tests, and a repertoire-size bias correction was applied to TCR pairs. In a later analysis, false discovery rates were estimated by permuting HLA or CMV assignments 20 times. In a later analysis, co-occurring TCRs were grouped using DBSCAN, with TCRdist sequence similarity added in when clustering inside HLA-allele-positive subsets. Repertoires with fewer than 30,000 or more than 120,000 public chains, plus five repertoires with anomalous nucleotide sharing, were excluded from co-occurrence clustering. Drawn from immuneACCESS, this table holds only the in-frame rearrangements with V and J called that TCRdb kept. Clones are partly lost; checked studies trace under half to an unresolved V gene and leave the rest unexplained. V, J and clone size were drawn from that table, and D and trimming were deduced from the DNA. The sample contains roughly 70,000 clones, around 81% of them found a single time. About 6% of the sample belongs to the ten largest clones.

The junction carries 14 bases between V and J, which are trimmed by 5 bases and 7 bases respectively. CDR1 and CDR2 were assigned from the germline V gene (reference sequence) as GTSNPN and SVGIG. The CDR3 sequence holds 13 residues, the cysteine and phenylalanine included. The only DNA kept is the CDR3, 39 bases in frame from the first base. The cohort consisted of fewer than 700 healthy bone marrow donors. At the time of sampling, all cohort members were nominally healthy, though unrecorded immune exposures were likely present. The donor tested CMV seronegative, placing the donor among the roughly 400 seronegative members of the cohort. A peripheral blood sample was provided by each donor, and peripheral blood mononuclear cells were used for TCR beta sequencing. The Qiagen DNeasy Blood Extraction Kit was used to extract genomic DNA from the blood cell samples. What the study reported, not specific to this receptor: Because HLA typing was missing for some donors at each locus, association tests included only the typed subset. In an earlier analysis of approximately 600 of the donors, most TCR beta V segments were observed in productive rearrangements about 90% or about 30% of the time, broadly matching IMGT annotations. In a later analysis, several top co-occurrence clusters were reported to appear linked to parvovirus B19, influenza, CMV and Epstein-Barr virus. The study gave a list of about 150 TCR beta chains associated with cytomegalovirus. A later analysis found that most CMV-associated TCR beta chains appeared HLA-restricted, with HLA associations seemingly driven largely by CMV exposure. A later genetic analysis associated a missense DCLRE1C variant with V-gene and J-gene trimming of TCR beta chains, and an independent cohort replicated the association. A few of the identified cytomegalovirus-associated TCR beta chains were confirmed in vitro to be specific for cytomegalovirus antigens. Immune exposure information for the cohort was limited to CMV serostatus. The sequencing pipeline was judged likely to have produced a cluster of highly shared sequence variants as a technical artifact. It was suggested by the authors that the approach could potentially be generalized to other disease states and immunological phenotypes. Only TCR beta chains were sequenced in this cohort, and the absence of alpha or paired-chain data limited detectable features. Sequencing depth was assumed to be roughly uniform across donors in the presence/absence analyses, though that assumption may not hold. Cytomegalovirus status was reported to be diagnosed by the classifier with high specificity and sensitivity in both the original and validation cohorts. Strong co-occurrence of HLA alleles, especially DR and DQ, made assigning TCR associations to individual alleles difficult. In a later analysis, 16,951 TCR beta sequences were associated with specific HLA alleles at a false discovery rate of 0.05. Some IMGT-functional V segments, including TRBV6-2 and TRBV6-3, could not be told apart with the 87-base-pair reads, so those segments were excluded. Linkage disequilibrium might explain the correlated functional status among segregating V segments, but an unknown experimental factor could not be ruled out. Compared with the roughly 700-donor mean, donors in an Asian-associated ancestry cluster had fewer N-insertions in productive TCRs, according to a later genetic analysis. A further reported finding was that TCR beta sequences accurately predicted the HLA-A and HLA-B alleles for most subjects in the first cohort. About 15 rarely observed V segments, including chromosome 9 orphons, were excluded from the earlier analysis of several hundred of the donors because counts were too low. While some public TCRs were present in many individuals, most TCR sequences turned up only very rarely across donors. According to a later analysis, TCR association rates differed among HLA loci, with DRB1 alleles showing the most associated TCRs and HLA-C alleles showing the fewest. A later analysis found that HLA-associated TCR beta chains were more clonally expanded and had lower generation probabilities than equally common non-associated chains.

Specimen: PBMCs. The sequence came from a man aged 50-59 years in good health and CMV-seronegative. The sequence links TRBV30 to TRBJ1-4; no D gene call is confident. CDR3 region: CAWAGGLSEKLFF. The DNA sequence is TGTGCCTGGGCGGGAGGGTTAAGTGAAAAACTGTTTTTT.